Listed here are 20 T cell receptor beta chains from one sample, sequenced in a study of siplizumab effects on memory and regulatory T cells. The repertoire was sequenced with immunoSEQ multiplex PCR; TCRdb's copy has only in-frame clones and lacks some. The table has about 87,000 clones, 80% to 90% seen once. Sequencing was done on a sample of CD4+ T cells sorted from blood. Receptor source: a human donor in good health.

This clone has only a few counts. The gene calls are TRBV5-1 and TRBJ1-2; D is unresolved. The CDR3 totals 13 residues. CDR1 and CDR2 from the germline V gene are SGHRS and YFSETQ. The V gene lost 5 bases and the J gene lost 2 bases, with 10 bases spanning the gap. The CDR3: CASRLTENYGYTF. In nucleotides, the CDR3 is TGCGCCAGCAGACTAACAGAAAACTATGGCTACACCTTC.

The V gene is TRBV6-5, the J gene TRBJ1-1; TRBD1 matches 8 bases. Germline V gene data show CDR1 as MNHEY and CDR2 as SVGAGI. The CDR3 is made up of 13 amino acids. V shed 6 bases, J shed 3 bases, and the junction held 3 bases outside the gene matches. This chain's CDR3 is CASSGQGYTEAFF. The CDR3, as DNA: TGTGCCAGCAGCGGACAGGGTTACACTGAAGCTTTCTTT.

This sequence joins TRBV19 and TRBJ1-1, with D maybe TRBD1 (5 bases). Looked up from germline, CDR1 is LNHDA and CDR2 is SQIVND (reference sequence). The CDR3 covers 15 residues. Trimming took 3 bases from V and 0 from J, leaving 11 bases between them. The CDR3 region is CASSIGGAMNTEAFF. CDR3 sequence (DNA): TGTGCCAGTAGTATTGGTGGGGCTATGAACACTGAAGCTTTCTTT.

The chain is built from TRBV9 and TRBJ1-4, with 11 bases that match TRBD1. The CDR3 contains 15 residues. Looked up from germline, CDR1 is SGDLS and CDR2 is YYNGEE. With 3 bases clipped from V and 7 bases from J, the junction kept 5 bases outside the gene matches. This CDR3 reads CASSARTGGGEKLFF. CDR3 sequence (DNA): TGTGCCAGCAGCGCAAGGACAGGGGGCGGTGAAAAACTGTTTTTT. The full variable domain, with the rest looked up from reference TRBV9 and TRBJ1-4, is DSGVTQTPKHLITATGQRVTLRCSPRSGDLSVYWYQQSLDQGLQFLIQYYNGEERAKGNILERFSAQQFPDLHSELNLSSLELGDSALYFCASSARTGGGEKLFFGSGTQLSVL.

The rearrangement links TRBV7-2 to TRBJ2-5, with 10 bases lining up with TRBD2. This CDR3 region has 16 residues. Germline trimming cut 5 bases from V and 5 bases from J; bases unmatched to any gene: 11. The germline V gene encodes CDR1 SGHTA and CDR2 FQGNSA. CDR3 amino acids: CASSPSLAGVGETQYF. The DNA of the CDR3 is TGTGCCAGCAGCCCAAGCCTAGCGGGAGTGGGTGAGACCCAGTACTTC.

V usage is TRBV6-1 and J usage is TRBJ1-5, with 11 bases fitting TRBD1. V was clipped by 10 bases and J by 6 bases; unmatched bases: 5. The germline V gene has CDR1 MNHNS and CDR2 SASEGT. There are 13 residues in the CDR3. The CDR3, as DNA: TGTGCCATCCCGGGACAGGGGGGTCAGCCCCAGCATTTT. Translated: CAIPGQGGQPQHF.

Here the CDR3 DNA reads TGCAGTGCCAAGCTACCAGGCGGCTACACCTTC. It translates to CSAKLPGGYTF. V is TRBV20-1 and J is TRBJ1-2; D not certain. The CDR3 runs 11 residues. The V gene's germline CDR1 is DFQATT and CDR2 SNEGSKA (reference sequence). Trimming cost V 6 bases and J 8 bases, with 13 bases left between them.

The chain uses TRBV28 and TRBJ1-5, with TRBD1 as a possible D gene (6 bases). Trimming removed 9 bases from V and 0 bases from J, with 15 bases in between. Germline V gene data show CDR1 as MDHEN and CDR2 as SYDVKM. There are 15 residues in the CDR3. The CDR3 protein is CARSLGGNSNQPQHF. CDR3 DNA sequence: TGTGCCAGGTCGCTCGGGGGCAATAGCAATCAGCCCCAGCATTTT.

V gene TRBV7-9 combines with J gene TRBJ2-5; no definite D call. The CDR3 spans 14 residues. Germline V gives CDR1 SEHNR, CDR2 FQNEAQ (reference sequence). Between the trimmed V and J ends, which lost 3 bases and 5 bases, there was a span of 13 bases. In DNA, the CDR3 is TGTGCCAGCAGCTTCGGTAGTGTGGCGGAGACCCAGTACTTC. It translates to CASSFGSVAETQYF.

This chain joins TRBV30 and TRBJ1-4, with 9 bases fitting TRBD1. J gave up 8 bases and V 2 bases, and 9 bases lay outside the gene matches. CDR1 and CDR2 (germline): GTSNPN, SVGIG (reference sequence). This CDR3 is 15 amino acids long. CDR3 sequence (DNA): TGTGCCTGGAGTCCACGAGGGACAGGGTTCGAAAAACTGTTTTTT. Protein: CAWSPRGTGFEKLFF.

In nucleotides, the CDR3 is TGTGCCAGTGAGAGTTGGGTGGGCACTGAAGCTTTCTTT. This codes for CASESWVGTEAFF. The rearrangement uses TRBV19 and TRBJ1-1; D unclear. Germline CDR1 is LNHDA and CDR2 is SQIVND (reference sequence). The V end lost 8 bases, the J end lost 4 bases, and 14 bases lay between the germline ends. The CDR3 spans 13 residues.

The genes are TRBV7-2 and TRBJ2-5, with D unclear. The CDR3 contains 13 residues. Germline CDR1 is SGHTA and CDR2 is FQGNSA. Trimming shortened V by 0 bases and J by 1 base, and 3 bases separated the two germline ends. The CDR3 reads CASSLASQETQYF. The CDR3 nucleotides are TGTGCCAGCAGCTTAGCCAGCCAAGAGACCCAGTACTTC.

This clone has a single count. The chain couples TRBV4-1 to TRBJ1-4; D is perhaps TRBD1 (6 bases). In germline, CDR1 is MGHRA, CDR2 YSYEKL. Trimming took off 1 base at V and 3 bases at J, with 12 bases between the two ends. The CDR3 is made up of 16 amino acids. CDR3 bases: TGCGCCAGCAGCCAAGGTCGGGGGGCTGCTAATGAAAAACTGTTTTTT. This gives the protein CASSQGRGAANEKLFF.

This chain links TRBV30 with TRBJ2-1, with 9 bases aligning to TRBD1. Germline lookup yields CDR1 GTSNPN and CDR2 SVGIG (reference sequence). The CDR3 sequence is 14 residues long. V dropped 4 bases and J dropped 3; count of bases not matched to a gene: 4. CDR3 nucleotide sequence: TGTGCCTGGAAAGACAGGGGGTACTACAATGAGCAGTTCTTC. This gives the protein CAWKDRGYYNEQFF.

The chain joins TRBV30 to TRBJ1-6, with 7 positions matching TRBD1. This CDR3 is 14 amino acids long. V gave up 3 bases and J gave up 8 bases; unmatched junction bases: 7. Germline-derived CDR1 and CDR2 are GTSNPN and SVGIG (reference sequence). The chain's CDR3 is CAWSQGGDYSPLHF. The CDR3 nucleotides read TGTGCCTGGAGCCAAGGGGGCGACTATTCACCCCTCCACTTT.

A remark on this clone: In the same sample, other DNA sequences code for this CDR3. The chain recombines TRBV7-2 with TRBJ2-1; D is perhaps TRBD2 (5 bases). The germline V gene encodes CDR1 SGHTA and CDR2 FQGNSA. This CDR3 region has 15 residues. V was shortened by 5 bases and J by 0 bases, with 11 bases between the two germline ends. The CDR3 coding sequence is TGTGCCAGCAGCCTCGGACTTAGCTCCTACAATGAGCAGTTCTTC. Translating gives CASSLGLSSYNEQFF. The whole variable domain, remainder taken from reference TRBV7-2 and TRBJ2-1, is GAGVSQSPSNKVTEKGKDVELRCDPISGHTALYWYRQSLGQGLEFLIYFQGNSAPDKSGLPSDRFSAERTGGSVSTLTIQRTQQEDSAVYLCASSLGLSSYNEQFFGPGTRLTVL.

V is TRBV30 and J is TRBJ1-3, with unresolved D. Germline V CDR1 and CDR2: GTSNPN, SVGIG (reference sequence). V shed 2 bases and J shed 0 bases, with 5 bases lying between them. The CDR3 contains 13 residues. The DNA for the CDR3 is TGTGCCTGGAGTATGGGCTCTGGAAACACCATATATTTT. It specifies CAWSMGSGNTIYF.

This chain links TRBV7-9 with TRBJ1-2, with a weak D call TRBD1 (5 bases). The CDR3 contains 13 residues. Germline loops: CDR1 SEHNR, CDR2 FQNEAQ (reference sequence). Deletions cut 5 bases from V and 1 base from J, with 8 bases between. CDR3 sequence reads: CASSPGLNYGYTF. The CDR3 bases are TGTGCCAGCAGCCCGGGGCTTAACTATGGCTACACCTTC. The entire variable domain, with the rest obtained from reference TRBV7-9 and TRBJ1-2, is as follows: DTGVSQNPRHKITKRGQNVTFRCDPISEHNRLYWYRQTLGQGPEFLTYFQNEAQLEKSRLLSDRFSAERPKGSFSTLEIQRTEQGDSAMYLCASSPGLNYGYTFGSGTRLTVV.

V usage is TRBV5-1 and J usage is TRBJ2-7; 7 positions match TRBD1. The CDR3 is made up of 13 amino acids. Germline-derived CDR1 and CDR2 are SGHRS and YFSETQ. J lost 2 bases, V lost 4 bases, and 3 bases had no gene match. CDR3 in amino acids: CASSITGAYEQYF. CDR3 nucleotide sequence: TGCGCCAGCAGCATAACAGGGGCCTACGAGCAGTACTTC.

This clone has a handful of counts. The chain uses TRBV4-1 and TRBJ2-3; TRBD1 or TRBD2 may be the D gene (5 bases each). CDR3 size: 17 residues. V was clipped by 4 bases and J by 0 bases, with 17 bases between them. Germline CDR1 is MGHRA and CDR2 is YSYEKL. CDR3 region: CASSLSRDLTSTDTQYF. CDR3 sequence (DNA): TGCGCCAGCAGCCTATCCCGGGACCTGACGAGCACAGATACGCAGTATTTT.